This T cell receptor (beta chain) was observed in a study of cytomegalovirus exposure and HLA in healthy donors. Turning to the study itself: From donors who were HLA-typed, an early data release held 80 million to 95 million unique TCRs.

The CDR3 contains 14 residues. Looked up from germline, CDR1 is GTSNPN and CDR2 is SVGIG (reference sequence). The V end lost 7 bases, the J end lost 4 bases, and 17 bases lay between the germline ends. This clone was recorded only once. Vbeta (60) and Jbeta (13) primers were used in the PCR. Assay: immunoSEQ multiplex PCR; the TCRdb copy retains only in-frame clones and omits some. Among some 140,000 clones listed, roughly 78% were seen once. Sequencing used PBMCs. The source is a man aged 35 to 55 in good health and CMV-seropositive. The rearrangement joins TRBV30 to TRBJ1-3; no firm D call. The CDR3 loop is CASSGVLRGNTIYF. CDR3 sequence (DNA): TGTGCCTCTTCCGGGGTTCTTCGGGGAAACACCATATATTTT.